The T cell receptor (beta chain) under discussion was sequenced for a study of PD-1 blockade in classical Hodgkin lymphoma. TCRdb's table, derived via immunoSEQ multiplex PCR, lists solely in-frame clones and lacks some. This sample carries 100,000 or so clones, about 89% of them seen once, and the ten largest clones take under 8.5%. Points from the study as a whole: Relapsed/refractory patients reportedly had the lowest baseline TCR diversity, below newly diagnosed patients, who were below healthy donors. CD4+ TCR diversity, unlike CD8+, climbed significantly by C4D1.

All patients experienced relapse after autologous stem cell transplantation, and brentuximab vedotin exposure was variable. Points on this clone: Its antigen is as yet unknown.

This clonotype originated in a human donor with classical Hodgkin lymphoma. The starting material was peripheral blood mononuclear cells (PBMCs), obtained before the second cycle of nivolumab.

CDR3 region: CAVNRVVGEDTQYF. The CDR3 DNA sequence: TGTGCCGTGAACAGGGTGGTGGGGGAAGATACGCAGTATTTT. The V gene is TRBV19, the J gene TRBJ2-3; D perhaps matches TRBD1 (6 bases). CDR1 LNHDA and CDR2 SQIVND come from the germline V gene (reference sequence). Trimming took off 11 bases at V and 5 bases at J, with 20 bases between the two ends. The CDR3 contains 14 residues.